Shown below are 27 T cell receptor beta chains from a single sample sequenced in a study of OX40 agonist ivuxolimab in advanced cancers. TCRdb's copy holds only in-frame clones and misses some; the assay was immunoSEQ multiplex PCR. This sample has 45,000 to 65,000 clones, with about 86% found just once. The sample in question was CD4+ or CD8+ T cells sorted from blood, obtained in a trial of the OX40 agonist ivuxolimab. The receptors were sampled from an adult with an advanced solid tumor such as melanoma, head and neck, liver or kidney cancer.

The chain is built from TRBV2 and TRBJ2-1, with D perhaps TRBD1 (6 bases). This CDR3 is built from 16 residues. Germline CDR1 and CDR2: SNHLY and FYNNEI. The ends were cut back, 8 bases at V and 0 bases at J, with 17 bases in the middle. CDR3 loop: CASGSNRAFSYNEQFF. The CDR3 DNA is TGTGCCAGCGGTTCAAACAGGGCCTTCTCCTACAATGAGCAGTTCTTC.

Only a few counts were recorded for this clone. The gene calls are TRBV7-7 and TRBJ2-7; unclear D gene. The ends were cut back, 0 bases at V and 3 bases at J, with 6 bases in the middle. Germline V gene lookup returns CDR1 SSHAT and CDR2 FNYEAQ (reference sequence). The length of the CDR3 is 13 residues. CDR3 protein: CASSLAVDYEQYF. The CDR3 bases are TGTGCCAGCAGCTTAGCCGTAGACTACGAGCAGTACTTC.

This chain uses TRBV4-2 with TRBJ2-1; 11 positions match TRBD2. Germline V lookup: CDR1 LGHNA, CDR2 YNFKEQ. With V trimmed by 4 bases and J by 5 bases, 7 bases remained unmatched. The CDR3 covers 16 residues. This CDR3 is CASSRLSGGAHNEQFF. DNA for the CDR3: TGTGCCAGCAGCCGCCTTAGCGGGGGGGCCCACAATGAGCAGTTCTTC.

The chain uses TRBV19 and TRBJ2-1; tentative D call: TRBD1 (6 bases). This CDR3 spans 14 amino acids. Trimming cost V 6 bases and J 6 bases, with 15 bases left between them. The germline gives CDR1 LNHDA, CDR2 SQIVND (reference sequence). This chain's CDR3 is CASRIQGKVNEQFF. CDR3 DNA sequence: TGTGCCAGTAGGATACAGGGAAAAGTCAATGAGCAGTTCTTC.

The J gene is TRBJ2-2, the V gene TRBV30; TRBD2 might be the D (7 bases). In germline, CDR1 is GTSNPN, CDR2 SVGIG (reference sequence). V lost 4 bases, J lost 2 bases, and 23 bases lay in between. CDR3 length: 18 amino acids. CDR3 nucleotide sequence: TGTGCCTGGACCTTCAACACGTTATGGGGGGGCAACACCGGGGAGCTGTTTTTT. As protein: CAWTFNTLWGGNTGELFF.

The rearrangement uses TRBV5-1 and TRBJ2-1; D is ambiguous. CDR1 and CDR2 from the germline V gene are SGHRS and YFSETQ. The CDR3 is 13 residues long. V lost 0 bases, J lost 12 bases, and 13 bases lay in between. The chain's CDR3 is CASSLGTESGQFF. In DNA form, the CDR3 reads TGCGCCAGCAGCTTGGGTACAGAGAGTGGGCAGTTCTTC.

V is TRBV5-4 and J is TRBJ1-2, with D unclear. The CDR3 has 13 amino acids. Germline assignment: CDR1 SGHNT and CDR2 YYREEE (reference sequence). The germline V and J ends were trimmed by 6 bases and 3 bases, with 12 bases remaining between them. The DNA for the CDR3 is TGTGCCAGCACCCCTGGGATTGACTATGGCTACACCTTC. Translated: CASTPGIDYGYTF.

The chain recombines TRBV10-2 with TRBJ1-4; 8 nucleotides align to TRBD1. V shed 3 bases, J shed 7 bases, and the junction held 4 bases outside the gene matches. Germline assignment: CDR1 WSHSY and CDR2 SAAADI. The CDR3 contains 14 residues. CDR3 amino acids: CASSEQGQGEKLFF. CDR3 bases: TGCGCCAGCAGTGAACAAGGACAGGGTGAAAAACTGTTTTTT.

The chain carries TRBV4-1 and TRBJ1-1, with a tentative D call TRBD1 (5 bases). CDR3 size: 14 residues. V was shortened by 2 bases and J by 1 base, with 8 bases between the two germline ends. The germline V gene has CDR1 MGHRA and CDR2 YSYEKL. This CDR3 is CASSQLTGNTEAFF. The CDR3 DNA reads as TGCGCCAGCAGCCAATTAACAGGGAACACTGAAGCTTTCTTT.

The rearrangement uses TRBV7-2 and TRBJ1-1; unclear D gene. V lost 3 bases to trimming and J lost 3 bases, with 14 bases between them. There are 15 residues in the CDR3. Germline CDR1 is SGHTA and CDR2 is FQGNSA. The CDR3 region has the DNA TGTGCCAGCAGCTTTGGGCGGGTAAGGGACACTGAAGCTTTCTTT. It is translated as CASSFGRVRDTEAFF. The full variable domain, completed using reference TRBV7-2 and TRBJ1-1, is GAGVSQSPSNKVTEKGKDVELRCDPISGHTALYWYRQSLGQGLEFLIYFQGNSAPDKSGLPSDRFSAERTGGSVSTLTIQRTQQEDSAVYLCASSFGRVRDTEAFFGQGTRLTVV.

In the case of this clone: A junction boundary mismatches the germline segment, possibly from a read error. The rearrangement uses TRBV7-9 and TRBJ2-3; D not resolved. The germline CDR1 and CDR2 sequences are SEHNR and FQNEAQ (reference sequence). CDR3 length equals 15 residues. The CDR3 reads CASSSTAPSTDTQYF. CDR3 DNA sequence: TGTGCCAGCAGCTCTACAGCTCCGAGCACCGATACGCAGTATTTT.

The chain employs TRBV5-6 and TRBJ2-6, with D hard to call. Germline V lookup: CDR1 SGHDT, CDR2 YYEEEE. This CDR3 is built from 14 residues. Trimming took off 7 bases at V and 5 bases at J, with 13 bases between the two ends. CDR3: CASYNQNWANVLTF. CDR3 bases: TGTGCCAGCTATAACCAAAACTGGGCCAACGTCCTGACTTTC.

The gene calls are TRBV5-1 and TRBJ2-7; 10 nucleotides match TRBD1. The CDR3 runs to 18 residues. The V gene's germline CDR1 is SGHRS and CDR2 YFSETQ. V was clipped by 1 base and J by 3 bases; unmatched bases: 13. The CDR3 here is CASSLSRQGASFIYEQYF. The CDR3 nucleotides read TGCGCCAGCAGCTTGTCGAGACAGGGGGCGTCCTTTATCTACGAGCAGTACTTC.

The chain combines TRBV30 with TRBJ2-2, with 8 nucleotides matching TRBD2. The junction had 8 bases not matched to a gene; V was cut back by 3 bases and J by 5 bases. This CDR3 is 15 amino acids long. Germline V gene sequence: CDR1 GTSNPN, CDR2 SVGIG (reference sequence). In nucleotides, the CDR3 is TGTGCCTGGAGGGGTAACAGCGGGGGAACCGGGGAGCTGTTTTTT. It specifies CAWRGNSGGTGELFF.

This clone was detected only a few times. The rearrangement uses TRBV10-2 and TRBJ1-4; D gene ambiguous. This CDR3 is built from 14 residues. From germline, CDR1 is WSHSY and CDR2 SAAADI. Trimming cost V 2 bases and J 7 bases, with 11 bases left between them. The CDR3 region is CASSELYEGEKLFF. The CDR3 nucleotides read TGCGCCAGCAGTGAGCTATACGAGGGTGAAAAACTGTTTTTT.

The J gene is TRBJ1-1, the V gene TRBV29-1, with unresolved D. Germline CDR1 reads SQVTM; CDR2 reads ANQGSEA. The ends were cut back, 7 bases at V and 3 bases at J, with 15 bases in the middle. The CDR3 runs to 13 residues. The CDR3 region is CSGNGLGDTEAFF. CDR3 DNA sequence: TGCAGCGGGAACGGCCTCGGGGACACTGAAGCTTTCTTT.

In this sample, this clone turned up a few times. V usage is TRBV7-9 and J usage is TRBJ1-3; weak D call: TRBD1 (6 bases). Trimming shortened V by 5 bases and J by 0 bases, and 11 bases separated the two germline ends. CDR1 SEHNR and CDR2 FQNEAQ come from the germline V gene (reference sequence). This CDR3 has 15 amino acids. The CDR3 region is CASSGGLRSGNTIYF. The CDR3 nucleotides are TGTGCCAGCAGCGGGGGGCTACGCTCTGGAAACACCATATATTTT.

The J gene is TRBJ2-2, the V gene TRBV6-5; TRBD1 agrees at 7 bases. This CDR3 comprises 15 residues. J gave up 3 bases and V 6 bases, and 7 bases lay outside the gene matches. Per the germline V gene, CDR1 is MNHEY and CDR2 is SVGAGI. The CDR3 coding sequence is TGTGCCAGCAGGCCCAACAGGGGAGACACCGGGGAGCTGTTTTTT. Its translation is CASRPNRGDTGELFF.

The gene calls are TRBV6-1 and TRBJ1-4; 7 bases are shared with TRBD1. From germline, CDR1 is MNHNS and CDR2 SASEGT. The CDR3 sequence is 15 residues long. With 1 base clipped from V and 4 bases from J, the junction kept 3 bases outside the gene matches. CDR3 region: CASSEDNRGNEKLFF. In nucleotides, the CDR3 is TGTGCCAGCAGTGAAGACAACAGGGGTAATGAAAAACTGTTTTTT.

V and J are TRBV11-2 and TRBJ1-5, with D possibly matching TRBD1 (5 bases). V was trimmed by 0 bases and J by 2 bases, leaving 8 bases between them. Per the germline V gene, CDR1 is SGHAT and CDR2 is FQNNGV. The CDR3 covers 15 residues. The CDR3 nucleotides read TGTGCCAGCAGCTTAGAGGGGGATGGCAATCAGCCCCAGCATTTT. Translation: CASSLEGDGNQPQHF.

The gene calls are TRBV19 and TRBJ2-7, with D unresolved. The V and J ends lost 3 bases and 8 bases respectively, with 14 bases between them. This CDR3 is built from 13 residues. The germline gives CDR1 LNHDA, CDR2 SQIVND (reference sequence). As DNA, the CDR3 is TGTGCCAGTAGTATTATACCCTCCGGACAGCAGTACTTC. The encoded protein is CASSIIPSGQQYF.

The rearrangement links TRBV30 to TRBJ1-2; perhaps TRBD1 as D (6 bases). V lost 0 bases, J lost 6 bases, and 14 bases lay in between. The CDR3 length is 14 residues. Germline V CDR1 and CDR2: GTSNPN, SVGIG (reference sequence). The CDR3 sequence: CAWSVQGPYDGYTF. CDR3 nucleotide sequence: TGTGCCTGGAGTGTACAGGGACCGTATGATGGCTACACCTTC.

The rearrangement joins TRBV19 to TRBJ2-5; D possibly corresponds to TRBD1 (6 bases). Trimming pared 8 bases from V and 0 bases from J, leaving 10 bases between. Germline CDR1 and CDR2: LNHDA and SQIVND (reference sequence). The CDR3 runs to 13 residues. CDR3 nucleotides: TGTGCCAGTCAGAGGACAGACCAAGAGACCCAGTACTTC. It encodes CASQRTDQETQYF.

The chain joins TRBV7-9 to TRBJ2-2, with 9 bases fitting TRBD1. V lost 2 bases to trimming and J lost 4 bases; unmatched junction nucleotides: 5. The CDR3 runs 16 residues. Germline V gives CDR1 SEHNR, CDR2 FQNEAQ (reference sequence). This CDR3 is CASSLRTGAGTGELFF. CDR3 bases: TGTGCCAGCAGCTTAAGGACAGGGGCCGGCACCGGGGAGCTGTTTTTT.

The chain employs TRBV29-1 and TRBJ1-1; D uncertain. The CDR3 totals 14 residues. CDR1 is SQVTM, CDR2 ANQGSEA, per germline. Trimming took 6 bases from V and 11 from J, leaving 25 bases between them. CDR3 region: CSVTLDRAIRKAFF. As DNA, the CDR3 is TGCAGCGTGACCCTGGACCGGGCGATTAGAAAGGCTTTCTTT.

The rearrangement uses TRBV11-2 and TRBJ1-2; 8 positions agree with TRBD1. Germline-derived CDR1 and CDR2 are SGHAT and FQNNGV. The CDR3 extends over 14 amino acids. J gave up 3 bases and V 1 base, and 1 base lay outside the gene matches. CDR3 DNA: TGTGCCAGCAGCTTAGGACAGGGGCACTATGGCTACACCTTC. Encoded protein: CASSLGQGHYGYTF.

CDR3: CASSASGVDNEQFF. Here the CDR3 DNA reads TGTGCCAGCAGCGCCAGCGGGGTGGACAATGAGCAGTTCTTC. The chain couples TRBV9 to TRBJ2-1; 7 positions match TRBD2. Germline V lookup: CDR1 SGDLS, CDR2 YYNGEE. The CDR3 sequence is 14 residues long. Unmatched junction bases numbered 5, after V lost 3 bases and J lost 5 bases. Full variable domain (missing parts from reference TRBV9 and TRBJ2-1): DSGVTQTPKHLITATGQRVTLRCSPRSGDLSVYWYQQSLDQGLQFLIQYYNGEERAKGNILERFSAQQFPDLHSELNLSSLELGDSALYFCASSASGVDNEQFFGPGTRLTVL.